This T cell receptor beta chain was captured in a study of blood T cell repertoires in COVID-19 (dated by TCRdb to 2018 to 2020). In the study overall: The collaborator samples originated in the United States, Italy and Spain and spanned the acute and convalescent phases of COVID-19. Subjects who had been exposed to COVID-19, were actively infected with it, or had recovered from it provided the deeply sampled blood TCRbeta repertoires that made up the dataset. The prospective study material was composed of cDNA or gDNA derived from T cells, B-cell-depleted T cells, or PBMCs. Sample metadata almost always included a de-identified subject ID, COVID-19 status, age in years and sex. Where available, HLA class I and class II types were obtained from metadata supplied by the sample provider rather than from assay-based typing. Samples came from the ongoing ImmuneRACE study (first 160 participants) plus 1,254 subjects from 6 global collaborators. The repertoires were released in a freely available public database intended as a resource for research on the immune response to SARS-CoV-2.

General findings and caveats noted by the study authors: Clinical and demographic metadata were provided uncurated, with the amount varying by source and participant.

The CDR3 runs 12 residues from the cysteine to the phenylalanine. CDR3 DNA only is kept here, 36 bases in frame from base 1. The germline V gene encodes CDR1 SGHNT and CDR2 YYREEE (reference sequence). Trimming costs V 1 base and J 7 bases, and their ends lie 5 bases apart. TCRbeta CDR3 regions were amplified from genomic DNA using the immunoSEQ Assay, a bias-controlled multiplex PCR. In the original analysis: The number of nucleated cells in each sample was estimated from the amplification of reference gene primers within the assay. To quantify the absolute abundance of each unique TCRbeta CDR3 rearrangement, sequence reads were collapsed and filtered. For each sample, productive Simpson clonality was calculated as the square root of Simpson's diversity index across productive rearrangements. Sourced from immuneACCESS, this table was stored by TCRdb with only in-frame sequences that have V and J called. A share of the clones is absent; for the studies checked, an unresolved V gene accounts for under half, and the remainder has no known explanation. The V and J calls and clone size were taken over from that table, and D and trimming were inferred from the DNA. For this sample there are roughly 250,000 clones; approximately 90% appear just once. Together, the top ten hold 3.7% of the sample.

Whole blood was collected in K2EDTA tubes by collaborating institutions according to the institutions' own protocols. Collaborator samples were shipped for TCRbeta analysis as frozen whole blood, isolated PBMCs, or DNA extracted from either sample type. Of note for this clone: No cognate antigen has been identified for it. Base qualities were left out, and no much larger clone turns up one base away.

This receptor was obtained from a woman aged 35 to 49 with acute or convalescent COVID-19. Input material: peripheral blood. The V and J genes are TRBV5-4 and TRBJ2-2; the D gene is not confidently resolved. In nucleotide form, the sequence is TGTGCCAGCAGCTTGAAGCTCGGGGAGCTGTTTTTT. This sequence encodes CASSLKLGELFF.